This T cell receptor beta chain was documented in a study of glioma-infiltrating T cells after dendritic cell vaccination. V shed 4 bases, J shed 1 base, and the junction held 5 bases outside the gene matches. The CDR3 consists of 16 residues. CDR1 and CDR2 from the germline V gene are SGHDT and YYEEEE. The PCR used 60 V beta and 13 J beta primers. This table comes from immunoSEQ multiplex PCR, and its TCRdb copy is limited to in-frame clones, with some not included. In the table there are fewer than 60,000 clones, approximately 90% of which are singletons. Documented time point: after dendritic cell vaccination, including at tumor progression/relapse. Study-wide results and caveats: Few patients contributed both blood and tumor specimens. Higher pretreatment TIL content predicted longer progression-free time and survival.

As for this clone: Its antigen is not known.

The chain links TRBV5-6 to TRBJ1-3, with 10 nucleotides matching TRBD1. The specimen comprised blood, sampled after dendritic cell vaccination. The sequence was collected from a human donor with glioblastoma. CDR3 DNA sequence: TGTGCCAGCAGCCTAGACAGGGGGCGATCTGGAAACACCATATATTTT. Translated, it gives CASSLDRGRSGNTIYF.